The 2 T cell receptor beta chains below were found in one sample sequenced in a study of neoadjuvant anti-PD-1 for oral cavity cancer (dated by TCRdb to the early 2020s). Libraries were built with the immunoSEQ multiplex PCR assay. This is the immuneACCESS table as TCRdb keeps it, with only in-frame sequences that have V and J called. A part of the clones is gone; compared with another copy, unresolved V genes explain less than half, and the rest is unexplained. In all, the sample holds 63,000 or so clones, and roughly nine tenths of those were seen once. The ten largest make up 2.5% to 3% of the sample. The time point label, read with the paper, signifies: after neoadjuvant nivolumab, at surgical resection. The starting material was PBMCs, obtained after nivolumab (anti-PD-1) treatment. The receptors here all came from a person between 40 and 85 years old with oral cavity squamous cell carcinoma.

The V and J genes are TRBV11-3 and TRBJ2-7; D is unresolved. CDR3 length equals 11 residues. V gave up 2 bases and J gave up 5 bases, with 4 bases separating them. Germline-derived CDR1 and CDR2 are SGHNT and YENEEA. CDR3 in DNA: TGTGCCAGCAGCTTACTCGACGAGCAGTACTTC. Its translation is CASSLLDEQYF.

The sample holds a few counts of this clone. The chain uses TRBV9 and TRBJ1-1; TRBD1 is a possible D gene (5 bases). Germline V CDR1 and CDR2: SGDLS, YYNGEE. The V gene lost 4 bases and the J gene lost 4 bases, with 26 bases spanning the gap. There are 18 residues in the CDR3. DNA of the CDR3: TGTGCCAGCAGCACCTATGGGGGAGGGGTGGATCGAGTCACTGAAGCTTTCTTT. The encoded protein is CASSTYGGGVDRVTEAFF.